What follows are 32 T cell receptor beta chains derived from one specimen sequenced in a study of T cells in Graves' hyperthyroidism and ophthalmopathy. What was amplified from RNA transcripts were TCR beta CDR3 regions. HTBI primers were employed in a first-round RT-PCR of the TCR CDR3. TCRdb re-called the multiplex PCR reads with MiXCR, one entry per CDR3 protein. The data contain 550,000 to 800,000 distinct CDR3 sequences, around 16% of them singletons. Sequencing was carried out using blood. The receptors come from a man aged 50 or older with Graves' hyperthyroidism.

The chain has TRBV24-1 and TRBJ2-3, with D unresolved. Germline V gives CDR1 KGHDR, CDR2 SFDVKD. The length of the CDR3 is 12 residues. Between the trimmed V and J ends, which lost 5 bases and 1 base, there was a span of 3 bases. CDR3 amino acids: CATSAGTDTQYF. In DNA, the CDR3 is TGTGCCACCAGTGCGGGCACAGATACGCAGTATTTT.

In this sample, this clonotype turned up many times. This rearrangement joins TRBV15 to TRBJ2-5; no definite D call. Per germline, CDR1 LNHNV and CDR2 YYDKDF (reference sequence). This CDR3 region has 12 residues. V shed 0 bases and J shed 9 bases, with 8 bases lying between them. In DNA form, the CDR3 reads TGTGCCACCAGCAGAGAGACCGGTTCCCAGTACTTC. Amino acid sequence: CATSRETGSQYF.

This chain links TRBV20-1 with TRBJ2-7; possibly TRBD1 for D (5 bases). Germline V lookup: CDR1 DFQATT, CDR2 SNEGSKA (reference sequence). The CDR3 has 15 residues. Trimming shortened V by 4 bases and J by 5 bases, and 21 bases separated the two germline ends. The CDR3: CSANRLGQGGHEQYF. Here the CDR3 DNA reads TGCAGTGCTAACCGCCTGGGCCAGGGTGGCCACGAGCAGTACTTC.

This clonotype was picked up many times. J is TRBJ2-3 and V is TRBV6-1; the D call may be TRBD1 or TRBD2 (5 bases each). The germline gives CDR1 MNHNS, CDR2 SASEGT. CDR3 length equals 13 residues. V lost 7 bases and J lost 3, with 11 bases in between. CDR3 DNA: TGTGCCAGCACCCGGGGCTATACAGATACGCAGTATTTT. This gives the protein CASTRGYTDTQYF.

This clonotype was counted between two and nine times. The V and J genes are TRBV18 and TRBJ2-5; D is possibly TRBD1 or TRBD2 (6 bases each). The length of the CDR3 is 18 residues. Germline V gene lookup returns CDR1 KGHSH and CDR2 LQKENI. V shed 6 bases and J shed 2 bases, with 25 bases lying between them. The DNA of the CDR3 is TGTGCCAGCTCCCGCGGAGACGCCGGGGGCACATCACAAGAGACCCAGTACTTC. The encoded protein is CASSRGDAGGTSQETQYF.

V is TRBV6-1 and J is TRBJ1-1; D is possibly TRBD1 (5 bases). The CDR3 is made up of 13 amino acids. V shed 6 bases and J shed 7 bases, with 15 bases lying between them. The germline CDR1 and CDR2 sequences are MNHNS and SASEGT. The CDR3 spells CASRGNTGLEAFF. The DNA of the CDR3 is TGTGCCAGCAGGGGAAACACGGGGCTTGAAGCTTTCTTT.

The CDR3 DNA reads TGTGCCAGCAGTTTATTTGGGACTAGACACTCCTACGAGCAGTACTTC. This translates into CASSLFGTRHSYEQYF. This chain links TRBV27 with TRBJ2-7; 8 bases align to TRBD2. In germline, CDR1 is MNHEY, CDR2 SMNVEV (reference sequence). The J segment lost 0 bases and the V segment lost 1 base, leaving 5 bases of the junction unmatched. The CDR3 runs 16 residues.

This clonotype showed up many times. The chain joins TRBV2 to TRBJ1-1; tentative D call: TRBD1 (6 bases). Germline V lookup: CDR1 SNHLY, CDR2 FYNNEI. This CDR3 spans 15 amino acids. V shed 11 bases and J shed 4 bases, with 23 bases lying between them. Here the CDR3 DNA reads TGTGCCGGCCGCGGTCAAAGGGGGGCGGGCACTGAAGCTTTCTTT. As protein: CAGRGQRGAGTEAFF.

This clonotype came up many times. The J gene is TRBJ2-5, the V gene TRBV9; TRBD2 aligns across 11 bases. The junction had 2 bases not matched to a gene; V was cut back by 3 bases and J by 4 bases. The CDR3 covers 14 residues. The germline gives CDR1 SGDLS, CDR2 YYNGEE. CDR3 amino acids: CASSALAGVETQYF. CDR3 nucleotide sequence: TGTGCCAGCAGCGCACTAGCGGGAGTAGAGACCCAGTACTTC.

This clonotype has at least ten counts. This chain joins TRBV20-1 and TRBJ2-7, with D possibly TRBD1 on 6 matching bases. Germline V lookup: CDR1 DFQATT, CDR2 SNEGSKA (reference sequence). CDR3 length: 14 residues. The V end lost 4 bases, the J end lost 7 bases, and 20 bases lay between the germline ends. The CDR3 protein is CSAKGAGVISEQYF. In DNA form, the CDR3 reads TGCAGTGCTAAAGGGGCAGGGGTCATTTCTGAGCAGTACTTC.

J is TRBJ1-1 and V is TRBV5-1; D perhaps matches TRBD1 (5 bases). The V gene's germline CDR1 is SGHRS and CDR2 YFSETQ. V was shortened by 4 bases and J by 4 bases, with 17 bases between the two germline ends. The CDR3 covers 15 residues. The CDR3 loop is CASSLGDTQVTEAFF. As DNA, the CDR3 is TGCGCCAGCAGCCTTGGGGATACACAGGTCACTGAAGCTTTCTTT.

This clonotype was counted ten times or more. The V gene is TRBV29-1, the J gene TRBJ2-5; the D is unclear. V was shortened by 2 bases and J by 2 bases, with 9 bases between the two germline ends. CDR1 and CDR2 (germline): SQVTM, ANQGSEA. CDR3 size: 13 residues. CDR3 in amino acids: CSVEPDGQETQYF. The CDR3 DNA reads TGCAGCGTTGAACCGGACGGTCAAGAGACCCAGTACTTC.

This clonotype has a count of ten or more. This chain links TRBV5-1 with TRBJ1-1; D not certain. Germline loops: CDR1 SGHRS, CDR2 YFSETQ. V lost 4 bases to trimming and J lost 3 bases, with 16 bases between them. This CDR3 is built from 15 residues. The CDR3 nucleotides are TGCGCCAGCAGCCCTTATTATGAGGAGTACACTGAAGCTTTCTTT. Protein sequence: CASSPYYEEYTEAFF. The complete variable domain, with remaining parts taken from reference TRBV5-1 and TRBJ1-1, reads KAGVTQTPRYLIKTRGQQVTLSCSPISGHRSVSWYQQTPGQGLQFLFEYFSETQRNKGNFPGRFSGRQFSNSRSEMNVSTLELGDSALYLCASSPYYEEYTEAFFGQGTRLTVV.

This chain connects TRBV6-1 to TRBJ1-2, with unresolved D. This CDR3 spans 12 amino acids. Per germline, CDR1 MNHNS and CDR2 SASEGT. The V gene lost 4 bases and the J gene lost 8 bases, with 11 bases spanning the gap. This chain's CDR3 is CASSGNYLGYTF. CDR3 bases: TGTGCCAGCAGTGGGAATTACCTAGGCTACACCTTC.

This clonotype was counted ten times or more. The rearrangement links TRBV19 to TRBJ1-1, with no clear D. CDR1 and CDR2 (germline): LNHDA, SQIVND (reference sequence). With 3 bases removed from V and 0 bases from J, the gap between germline ends came to 8 bases. The CDR3 runs to 14 residues. CDR3 DNA sequence: TGTGCCAGTAGTATGTGGACGGTGAACACTGAAGCTTTCTTT. This sequence encodes CASSMWTVNTEAFF.

This clonotype showed up just a few times. V usage is TRBV20-1 and J usage is TRBJ2-1; TRBD2 aligns across 11 bases. Germline V gene lookup returns CDR1 DFQATT and CDR2 SNEGSKA (reference sequence). The CDR3 sequence is 21 residues long. The junction had 19 bases not matched to a gene; V was cut back by 3 bases and J by 0 bases. The CDR3, as DNA: TGCAGTGCTAGTAGAGTATCGGGACTAGCGGACCTGTGGAGCTCCTACAATGAGCAGTTCTTC. Translation: CSASRVSGLADLWSSYNEQFF.

V usage is TRBV7-3 and J usage is TRBJ1-4; the match to TRBD1 covers 8 bases. The CDR3 totals 15 residues. Germline V gene sequence: CDR1 SGHTA, CDR2 FQGTGA. V trimming: 5 bases; J trimming: 7 bases; junction bases outside the gene matches: 9. The CDR3 loop is CASSPSTGAGEKLFF. CDR3 DNA: TGTGCCAGCAGCCCCTCGACAGGGGCTGGTGAAAAACTGTTTTTT.

This chain joins TRBV28 and TRBJ2-5; 8 bases align to TRBD2. Germline V CDR1 and CDR2: MDHEN, SYDVKM. The CDR3 sequence is 12 residues long. The V and J ends lost 2 bases and 11 bases, in that order; junction bases with no gene match: 4. CDR3 sequence (DNA): TGTGCCAGCAGTTTAGAGCGGGAGTTTCAGTACTTC. This encodes CASSLEREFQYF.

V and J are TRBV6-2 or TRBV6-3 and TRBJ1-1; a possible D gene is TRBD1 (5 bases). Trimming pared 2 bases from V and 5 bases from J, leaving 12 bases between. Germline V gene sequence: CDR1 MNHEY, CDR2 SVGEGT. The CDR3 runs to 14 residues. CDR3 residues: CASSYDAGRTEAFF. CDR3 nucleotides: TGTGCCAGCAGTTACGATGCGGGGCGGACTGAAGCTTTCTTT.

This clonotype was recorded at least ten times. The rearrangement links TRBV28 to TRBJ2-7, with TRBD2 matching 10 bases. J gave up 6 bases and V 8 bases, and 10 bases lay outside the gene matches. Per germline, CDR1 MDHEN and CDR2 SYDVKM. The CDR3 runs to 14 residues. The CDR3 loop reads CASGRRLAGGEQYF. DNA for the CDR3: TGTGCCAGCGGACGTAGACTAGCGGGTGGCGAGCAGTACTTC.

This clonotype showed up many times. The V and J genes are TRBV13 and TRBJ1-2; D is possibly TRBD1 (5 bases). Trimming took 1 base from V and 3 from J, leaving 15 bases between them. Looked up from germline, CDR1 is PRHDT and CDR2 is FYEKMQ (reference sequence). The CDR3 sequence is 16 residues long. The CDR3 DNA follows: TGTGCCAGCAGCTTAGCGGGCGTGGAGGGGCACTATGGCTACACCTTC. This sequence encodes CASSLAGVEGHYGYTF.

J is TRBJ2-2 and V is TRBV19, with 8 bases matching TRBD1. The CDR3 has 17 amino acids. After removal of 5 bases from V and 0 bases from J, the junction contained 8 bases not matched to a gene. Germline V gives CDR1 LNHDA, CDR2 SQIVND (reference sequence). Here the CDR3 reads CASSPQRQGSNTGELFF. In nucleotides, the CDR3 is TGTGCCAGTAGTCCTCAGAGACAGGGGTCGAACACCGGGGAGCTGTTTTTT.

This clonotype was recorded at least ten times. The V gene is TRBV28, the J gene TRBJ2-7, with D perhaps TRBD2 (6 bases). There are 20 residues in the CDR3. V was cut by 3 bases and J by 2 bases, with 29 bases left in between. Germline CDR1 is MDHEN and CDR2 is SYDVKM. Written as DNA, the CDR3 is TGTGCCAGCAGTTTGGGAGGCCTCGGTGGGATTTCCGGGAGCGCCTACGAGCAGTACTTC. Translating gives CASSLGGLGGISGSAYEQYF. Drawing the rest from reference TRBV28 and TRBJ2-7, the complete variable domain is DVKVTQSSRYLVKRTGEKVFLECVQDMDHENMFWYRQDPGLGLRLIYFSYDVKMKEKGDIPEGYSVSREKKERFSLILESASTNQTSMYLCASSLGGLGGISGSAYEQYFGPGTRLTVT.

The rearrangement links TRBV12-5 to TRBJ2-2; 9 bases line up with TRBD1. The CDR3 is 16 amino acids. V lost 1 base, J lost 5 bases, and 5 bases stayed unmatched. Looked up from germline, CDR1 is LGHNT and CDR2 is FRNRAP. The CDR3 region has the DNA TGTGCTAGTGGTTTGGCCGTGACAGGGGGTACCGGGGAGCTGTTTTTT. It yields the protein CASGLAVTGGTGELFF.

Points on this clonotype: The junction departs from germline at one end; a sequencing error may be responsible. The chain uses TRBV5-1 and TRBJ1-5; perhaps TRBD1 as D (5 bases). The CDR3 length is 16 residues. The germline V gene has CDR1 SGHRS and CDR2 YFSETQ. CDR3 sequence reads: CASSPGRQSFLQPQHF. The DNA of the CDR3 is TGTGCCAGCAGCCCGGGTAGACAGTCGTTTCTTCAGCCCCAGCATTTT. Complete variable domain (other parts from reference TRBV5-1 and TRBJ1-5): KAGVTQTPRYLIKTRGQQVTLSCSPISGHRSVSWYQQTPGQGLQFLFEYFSETQRNKGNFPGRFSGRQFSNSRSEMNVSTLELGDSALYLCASSPGRQSFLQPQHFGDGTRLSIL.

This clonotype was recorded at least ten times. This chain links TRBV28 with TRBJ1-1, with D unclear. The V gene's germline CDR1 is MDHEN and CDR2 SYDVKM. The V gene lost 7 bases and the J gene lost 0 bases, with 9 bases spanning the gap. CDR3 size: 13 residues. In nucleotides, the CDR3 is TGTGCCAGCACCCCGCCGGTGAACACTGAAGCTTTCTTT. It yields the protein CASTPPVNTEAFF.

In regard to this clonotype: This may stem from a read error, because a much larger clone lies one nucleotide away. The V and J genes are TRBV3-1 and TRBJ2-1; perhaps TRBD2 as D (6 bases). Per the germline V gene, CDR1 is LGHDT and CDR2 is YNNKEL (reference sequence). V was shortened by 1 base and J by 10 bases, with 14 bases between the two germline ends. The CDR3 is 14 amino acids. DNA of the CDR3: TGTGCCAGCAGCCAAGTCTACGGGAGTGAAGAGCAGTTCTTC. Translated, it gives CASSQVYGSEEQFF.

This chain connects TRBV3-1 to TRBJ2-4; D remains unclear. Germline V lookup: CDR1 LGHDT, CDR2 YNNKEL (reference sequence). This CDR3 has 13 amino acids. V gave up 6 bases and J gave up 0 bases, with 6 bases separating them. This CDR3 is CASSFQAKNIQYF. CDR3 coding DNA: TGTGCCAGCAGTTTCCAAGCCAAAAACATTCAGTACTTC. Full variable domain (rest looked up from reference TRBV3-1 and TRBJ2-4): DTAVSQTPKYLVTQMGNDKSIKCEQNLGHDTMYWYKQDSKKFLKIMFSYNNKELIINETVPNRFSPKSPDKAHLNLHINSLELGDSAVYFCASSFQAKNIQYFGAGTRLSVL.

This clonotype came up a few times. The chain is built from TRBV3-1 and TRBJ2-7, with D unclear. Germline V gives CDR1 LGHDT, CDR2 YNNKEL (reference sequence). This CDR3 spans 12 amino acids. V lost 5 bases and J 6 bases, leaving 11 bases between the germline ends. This CDR3 is CASSRASREQYF. CDR3 nucleotide sequence: TGTGCCAGCAGCAGAGCCTCCCGCGAGCAGTACTTC.

This clonotype was observed at least ten times. The genes are TRBV2 and TRBJ1-5; D is unresolved. Germline CDR1 reads SNHLY; CDR2 reads FYNNEI. Trimming removed 4 bases from V and 4 bases from J, with 11 bases in between. This CDR3 spans 14 amino acids. The CDR3 bases are TGTGCCAGCAGTGCATCAGGTGGAAATCAGCCCCAGCATTTT. It yields the protein CASSASGGNQPQHF.

There are many counts of this clonotype. The V and J genes are TRBV27 and TRBJ2-7, with 9 nucleotides matching TRBD2. The CDR3 spans 15 residues. Per the germline V gene, CDR1 is MNHEY and CDR2 is SMNVEV (reference sequence). Unmatched junction bases numbered 7, after V lost 5 bases and J lost 2 bases. CDR3 DNA: TGTGCCAGCAGTCCAAGACTAGCGGAGACCTACGAGCAGTACTTC. It yields the protein CASSPRLAETYEQYF.

V usage is TRBV29-1 and J usage is TRBJ2-7; the D is unclear. Germline loops: CDR1 SQVTM, CDR2 ANQGSEA. Trimming stripped 3 bases from V and 5 bases from J, with 11 bases between. This CDR3 has 12 residues. CDR3 sequence: CSVEGVVHEQYF. CDR3 DNA: TGCAGCGTTGAGGGTGTAGTCCACGAGCAGTACTTC.